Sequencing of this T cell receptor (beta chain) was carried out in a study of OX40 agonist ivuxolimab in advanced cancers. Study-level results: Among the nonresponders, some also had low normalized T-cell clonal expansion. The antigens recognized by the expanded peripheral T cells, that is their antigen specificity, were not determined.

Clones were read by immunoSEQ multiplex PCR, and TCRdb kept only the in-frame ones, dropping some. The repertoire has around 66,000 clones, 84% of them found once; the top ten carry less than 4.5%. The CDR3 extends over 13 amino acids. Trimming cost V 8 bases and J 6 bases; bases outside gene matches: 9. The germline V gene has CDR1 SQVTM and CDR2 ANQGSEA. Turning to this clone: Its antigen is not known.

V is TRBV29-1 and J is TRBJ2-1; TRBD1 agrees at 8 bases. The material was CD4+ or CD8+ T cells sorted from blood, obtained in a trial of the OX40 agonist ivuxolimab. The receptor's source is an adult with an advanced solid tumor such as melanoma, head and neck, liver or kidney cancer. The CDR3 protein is CSTRGQIINEQFF. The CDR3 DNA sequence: TGCAGCACCAGGGGGCAGATTATCAATGAGCAGTTCTTC.